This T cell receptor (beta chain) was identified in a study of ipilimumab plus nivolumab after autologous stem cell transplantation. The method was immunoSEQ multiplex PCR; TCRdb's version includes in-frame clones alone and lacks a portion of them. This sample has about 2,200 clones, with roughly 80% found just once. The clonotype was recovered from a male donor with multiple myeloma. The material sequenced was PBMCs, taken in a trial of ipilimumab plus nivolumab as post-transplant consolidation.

The CDR3, as DNA: TGTGCCAGCAGTTTCAACGGGAACGGGTACGAGCAGTACTTC. It encodes CASSFNGNGYEQYF. The V and J genes are TRBV28 and TRBJ2-7; D might be TRBD2 (5 bases). CDR1 and CDR2 (germline): MDHEN, SYDVKM. The CDR3 sequence is 14 residues long. The germline V and J ends were trimmed by 3 bases and 4 bases, with 13 bases remaining between them.